Listed below are T cell receptor beta chains from one sample, sequenced in a study of shared clonotypes between healthy human individuals. The data were produced by immunoSEQ multiplex PCR, yet TCRdb's version contains in-frame clones alone and is incomplete. The data contain roughly 2 million clones, about 95% of them seen just once; the ten biggest clones take up 0.1% to 0.15%. The sample taken for sequencing was naive CD4+ T cells sorted from blood. The origin of the receptors is a man in his late teens or twenties in good health. Both conserved end residues are part of each CDR3. Fields, in order: J gene, V gene, clone size, CDR3 protein. Clone sizes are given selectively: once, few, many, or a class where the clone is expanded.

J: TRBJ2-5; V: TRBV5-1; size: -; CDR3: CASRGTRGETQYF
J: TRBJ2-7; V: TRBV11-2; size: -; CDR3: CASSTQPTGESSYEQYF
J: TRBJ2-2; V: TRBV5-1; size: -; CDR3: CASSLRADNTGELFF
J: TRBJ1-1; V: TRBV6-5; size: -; CDR3: CASSYGGKGQNTEAFF
J: TRBJ2-3; V: TRBV30; size: -; CDR3: CAWGPGGPDTQYF
J: TRBJ2-7; V: TRBV12-5; size: -; CDR3: CASGLSLLSLRGLTDEQYF
J: TRBJ1-6; V: TRBV2; size: -; CDR3: CASNIAGTGSSPLHF
J: TRBJ1-2; V: TRBV30; size: -; CDR3: CAWSGGASGYTF
J: TRBJ2-7; V: TRBV5-5; size: -; CDR3: CASSLELAGAYEQYF
J: TRBJ1-6; V: TRBV7-2; size: once; CDR3: CASSLGGLGNSPLHF
J: TRBJ1-2; V: TRBV7-9; size: -; CDR3: CASSLGTANYGYTF
J: TRBJ2-5; V: TRBV29-1; size: -; CDR3: CSVDRTGVKTQYF
J: TRBJ2-7; V: TRBV5-1; size: -; CDR3: CASSLGLAGVDEQYF
J: TRBJ2-7; V: TRBV5-1; size: -; CDR3: CASSPDSYEQYF
J: TRBJ1-2; V: TRBV6-6; size: -; CDR3: CASSSIGGGYGYTF
J: TRBJ2-5; V: TRBV30; size: -; CDR3: CAWGLAGKQETQYF
J: TRBJ2-5; V: TRBV7-8; size: once; CDR3: CASSLGAITSGETQYF
J: TRBJ2-3; V: TRBV29-1; size: -; CDR3: CSARGGGLDTQYF
J: TRBJ2-1; V: TRBV7-2; size: -; CDR3: CASSLNGITYNEQFF
J: TRBJ1-5; V: TRBV19; size: few; CDR3: CATQSTRGNQPQHF
J: TRBJ2-5; V: TRBV30; size: -; CDR3: CAWSVQGKETQYF
J: TRBJ2-7; V: TRBV5-8; size: few; CDR3: CASSFYEQYF
J: TRBJ1-1; V: TRBV7-3; size: -; CDR3: CASSFGAGEAFF
J: TRBJ1-1; V: TRBV28; size: -; CDR3: CASSSSTGMNTEAFF
J: TRBJ1-4; V: TRBV9; size: -; CDR3: CASSARDGYEKLFF
J: TRBJ1-2; V: TRBV28; size: -; CDR3: CASSQLTGAPYGYTF